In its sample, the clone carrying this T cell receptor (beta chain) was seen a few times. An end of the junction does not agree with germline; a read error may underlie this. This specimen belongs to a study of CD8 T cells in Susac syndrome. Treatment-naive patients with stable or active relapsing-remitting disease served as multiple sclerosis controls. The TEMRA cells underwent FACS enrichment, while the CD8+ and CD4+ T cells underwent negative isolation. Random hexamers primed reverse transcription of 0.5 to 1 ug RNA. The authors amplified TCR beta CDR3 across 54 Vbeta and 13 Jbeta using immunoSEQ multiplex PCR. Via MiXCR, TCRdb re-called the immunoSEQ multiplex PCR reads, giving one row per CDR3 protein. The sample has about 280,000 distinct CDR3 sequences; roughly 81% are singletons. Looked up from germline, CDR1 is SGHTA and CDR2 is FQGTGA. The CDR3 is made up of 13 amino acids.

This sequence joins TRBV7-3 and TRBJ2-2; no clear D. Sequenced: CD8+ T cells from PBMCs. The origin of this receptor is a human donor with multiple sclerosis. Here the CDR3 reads CASSLNPTRELFF. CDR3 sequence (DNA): TGTGCCAGCAGCTTAAACCCCACCAGGGAGCTGTTTTTT. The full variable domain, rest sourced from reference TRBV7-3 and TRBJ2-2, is GAGVSQTPSNKVTEKGKYVELRCDPISGHTALYWYRQSLGQGPEFLIYFQGTGAADDSGLPNDRFFAVRPEGSVSTLKIQRTERGDSAVYLCASSLNPTRELFFGEGSRLTVL.